The 10 T cell receptor beta chains reported below all come from one sample, sequenced in a study of identical twins. TCRdb re-derived calls from the 5' RACE reads in MiXCR, one entry per CDR3 protein. The sample yields 700,000 or so distinct CDR3 sequences, 21% seen once. The data also belong to a second study, concerning T cells expressing NK-cell markers.

The specimen was PBMCs. Receptors originate from a woman aged 18-35 years in good health.

There are many counts of this clonotype. This sequence joins TRBV7-2 and TRBJ2-7; TRBD2 matches at 10 bases. V was clipped by 5 bases and J by 2 bases; unmatched bases: 6. The germline CDR1 and CDR2 sequences are SGHTA and FQGNSA. This CDR3 is built from 15 residues. The CDR3 protein is CASSTGTSVTYEQYF. CDR3 bases: TGTGCCAGCAGCACCGGGACTAGCGTAACCTACGAGCAGTACTTC.

This clonotype was seen a few times. This chain connects TRBV10-3 to TRBJ2-3; 10 positions agree with TRBD2. V gave up 6 bases and J gave up 2 bases; unmatched junction bases: 8. From germline, CDR1 is ENHRY and CDR2 SYGVKD. There are 16 residues in the CDR3. This chain's CDR3 is CAISPASGRATDTQYF. The CDR3 DNA follows: TGTGCCATCAGCCCTGCGAGCGGGAGGGCCACAGATACGCAGTATTTT.

This clonotype was seen more than once but under ten times. The rearrangement links TRBV12-3 or TRBV12-4 to TRBJ2-5, with D perhaps given as TRBD1 or TRBD2 (5 bases each). V was pared by 6 bases and J by 1 base, with 9 bases between. The CDR3 has 13 residues. CDR3 protein: CASSGTIQETQYF. The CDR3 DNA follows: TGTGCCAGCAGCGGGACGATCCAAGAGACCCAGTACTTC.

The V gene is TRBV7-6, the J gene TRBJ2-3, with D perhaps TRBD1 (7 bases). V gave up 5 bases and J gave up 4 bases, with 16 bases separating them. This CDR3 has 15 residues. In germline, CDR1 is SGHVS, CDR2 FNYEAQ. The CDR3 spells CASSPRQGLADTQYF. For the CDR3, the DNA is TGTGCCAGCAGCCCCCGACAGGGACTGGCAGATACGCAGTATTTT.

This clonotype showed up just a few times. The gene calls are TRBV4-2 and TRBJ2-6; the D gene is possibly TRBD1 (6 bases). The CDR3 contains 17 residues. Trimming removed 6 bases at V and 1 base at J, with 16 bases between. The germline CDR1 and CDR2 sequences are LGHNA and YNFKEQ. The CDR3 sequence is CASSVSGAESGANVLTF. DNA for the CDR3: TGTGCCAGCAGTGTCTCAGGGGCTGAATCTGGGGCCAACGTCCTGACTTTC.

The chain recombines TRBV2 with TRBJ2-5; TRBD1 matches 10 bases. Germline V gene data show CDR1 as SNHLY and CDR2 as FYNNEI. The CDR3 runs 15 residues. V lost 4 bases, J lost 5 bases, and 7 bases stayed unmatched. The CDR3 sequence: CASSAETGGAETQYF. The CDR3 DNA reads TGTGCCAGCAGTGCCGAGACAGGGGGCGCGGAGACCCAGTACTTC.

The chain recombines TRBV20-1 with TRBJ1-1; 8 bases align to TRBD1. The CDR3 has 12 amino acids. V lost 3 bases, J lost 8 bases, and 5 bases stayed unmatched. CDR1 is DFQATT, CDR2 SNEGSKA, per germline (reference sequence). CDR3 bases: TGCAGTGCTAGTGTAGGACAGGGAGAAGCTTTCTTT. Translated, it gives CSASVGQGEAFF.

This clonotype turned up a few times. V usage is TRBV5-5 and J usage is TRBJ2-7; D perhaps matches TRBD1 (6 bases). There are 14 residues in the CDR3. Trimming stripped 4 bases from V and 2 bases from J, with 13 bases between. Germline values: CDR1 SGHKS, CDR2 YYEKEE (reference sequence). The CDR3 here is CASSLRDNPYEQYF. CDR3 nucleotides: TGTGCCAGCAGCCTCCGGGACAACCCCTACGAGCAGTACTTC.

Note on this clonotype: One junction end disagrees with the germline gene, perhaps due to a read error. The chain has TRBV12-3 or TRBV12-4 and TRBJ2-1, with D perhaps matching TRBD2 (6 bases). CDR3 length: 12 residues. The CDR3: CASSLAPGLLQF. In nucleotides, the CDR3 is TGTGCCAGCAGTTTGGCACCGGGACTTCTTCAGTTC.

This rearrangement joins TRBV5-1 to TRBJ2-5; 8 bases are shared with TRBD1. This CDR3 comprises 13 residues. Trimming removed 4 bases from V and 3 bases from J; junction bases left unmatched: 2. Germline assignment: CDR1 SGHRS and CDR2 YFSETQ. The CDR3, as DNA: TGCGCCAGCAGCGGGGGACAGGAAGAGACCCAGTACTTC. This sequence encodes CASSGGQEETQYF.